In its sample, the clone carrying this T cell receptor (beta chain) was seen many times. As it was prepared, the TCRbeta library received unique molecular identifiers. TCRdb called the PCR reads again in MiXCR, with one record for every CDR3 protein. In the table there are hundreds of thousands of distinct CDR3 sequences, more than 10% of which are singletons. The data were taken from a study of T-cell reconstitution after alpha-beta-depleted transplantation in children. The trim removed 7 bases at V and 15 bases at J, leaving 10 bases unmatched. This CDR3 is 14 amino acids long. The TCR sequence derives from a human donor who donated a stem cell graft to a child with acute lymphoblastic leukemia. The rearrangement joins TRBV12-3 or TRBV12-4 to TRBJ2-1, with 15 bases aligning to TRBD2. The source was PBMCs from the stem cell graft donor, collected from the stem cell graft. CDR3 sequence: CASIQGLAGGKWFF. CDR3 nucleotides: TGTGCCAGCATCCAGGGACTAGCGGGAGGAAAGTGGTTCTTC.